A selection of T cell receptor beta chains follows, all from one sample in a study of a mutant IDH1 vaccine in newly diagnosed glioma. For these receptors, no antigen is known. Repertoires were generated with immunoSEQ multiplex PCR, while TCRdb's copy carries only in-frame clones and drops some. The sample records some 30,000 clones, around four fifths being singletons. The source material was PBMCs, sampled from a glioma patient whose treatment included an IDH1 peptide vaccine. The source is a woman in her forties with glioma. Each CDR3 is given with its conserved first and last residue. D genes are given only for firm matches. Size is stated for part of the rows, as once, few or many counts, or as a class when the clone is expanded.

j_call d_call cdr3_length v_call clone_size cdr3_nt cdr3_aa
TRBJ1-3 . 16 TRBV14 . TGTGCCAGCAGCCGCGCACAGGGTGTGTATGGAAACACCATATATTTT CASSRAQGVYGNTIYF
TRBJ2-3 . 15 TRBV6-4 . TGTGCCAGCAGTACCCGGGTGGGGGCTGCAGATACGCAGTATTTT CASSTRVGAADTQYF
TRBJ2-2 . 14 TRBV5-1 . TGCGCCAGCAGCTTGGAACCTGCGGGCGGGGAGCTGTTTTTT CASSLEPAGGELFF
TRBJ2-4 TRBD1 18 TRBV13 . TGTGCCAGCAGCAAACCGTCCCGGGACAGGGGGCCGGGGAACATTCAGTACTTC CASSKPSRDRGPGNIQYF
TRBJ2-3 . 15 TRBV7-2 once TGTGCCAGCAGCTCGATTCGCGGATTCACAGATACGCAGTATTTT CASSSIRGFTDTQYF
TRBJ1-2 . 13 TRBV5-6 few TGTGCCAGCAGCTTGGAGGGGCGGTATGGCTACACCTTC CASSLEGRYGYTF
TRBJ2-6 TRBD2 15 TRBV30 . TGTGCCTCCGGGAGGGGGGCCTCTGGGGCCAACGTCCTGACTTTC CASGRGASGANVLTF
TRBJ2-1 TRBD1 14 TRBV6-1 . TGTGCCAGCAGTTGGACAGGGTATCAGAATGAGCAGTTCTTC CASSWTGYQNEQFF
TRBJ1-3 TRBD1 15 TRBV15 . TGTGCCACCAGCATCCCGACAGGGGGGCGAAACACCATATATTTT CATSIPTGGRNTIYF
TRBJ2-4 . 15 TRBV6-1 . TGTGCCAGCAACCCGACAGCCGGGGTGGAAAACATTCAGTACTTC CASNPTAGVENIQYF
TRBJ1-2 . 15 TRBV2 . TGTGCCAGCAGTGCCTGGAGGGAGGTGAACTATGGCTACACCTTC CASSAWREVNYGYTF
TRBJ2-2 . 13 TRBV2 . TGTGCCAGCAGTGAAGCGCGTAACGGGGAGCTGTTTTTT CASSEARNGELFF
TRBJ1-4 . 14 TRBV6-1 . TGTGCCAGCAGTGAGACAGGCCTTAATGAAAAACTGTTTTTT CASSETGLNEKLFF
TRBJ2-7 . 14 TRBV6-5 once TGTGCCAGCAGTTACTTGGACAGAAACTACGAGCAGTACTTC CASSYLDRNYEQYF
TRBJ1-1 . 16 TRBV19 few TGTGCCAGTAGTGCCCCCTACAGGGACCTGAACACTGAAGCTTTCTTT CASSAPYRDLNTEAFF
TRBJ1-6 . 16 TRBV7-8 . TGTGCCAGCAGCCCCCGGTCCGGGACGGTCAATTCACCCCTCCACTTT CASSPRSGTVNSPLHF
TRBJ2-2 . 11 TRBV2 . TGTGCCAGCAGTATCACCGGGGAGCTGTTTTTT CASSITGELFF
TRBJ1-1 . 15 TRBV6-1 . TGTGCCAGCAGTGGACTAGTGGGGAGGAACACTGAAGCTTTCTTT CASSGLVGRNTEAFF
TRBJ1-2 . 14 TRBV11-1 . TGTGCCAGCAGCCTGGACACGAGTGGCTATGGCTACACCTTC CASSLDTSGYGYTF
TRBJ1-2 . 17 TRBV23-1 . TGCGCCAGCCCCCCGGGGGCAGGGAATAGAAATAACTATGGCTACACCTTC CASPPGAGNRNNYGYTF
TRBJ2-7 . 14 TRBV18 . TGTGCCAGCTCACCCGGGGGAAGCTCCTACGAGCAGTACTTC CASSPGGSSYEQYF
TRBJ2-1 TRBD2 17 TRBV15 . TGTGCCACCAGCAGAGATGGGACTAGCGAGGTAATGGATGAGCAGTTCTTC CATSRDGTSEVMDEQFF
TRBJ2-7 . 11 TRBV20-1 . TGCAGTGCTAGAGGGGACGACGAGCAGTACTTC CSARGDDEQYF
TRBJ1-4 . 16 TRBV18 . TGTGCCAGCTCACCACAAGTAGGGCTTACTAATGAAAAACTGTTTTTT CASSPQVGLTNEKLFF
TRBJ2-1 . 13 TRBV18 . TGTGCCAGCTCACCACGAGGGATCGATGAGCAGTTCTTC CASSPRGIDEQFF
TRBJ2-5 . 14 TRBV27 . TGTGCCAGCAGTTGGAGGCCGGATCAAGAGACCCAGTACTTC CASSWRPDQETQYF
TRBJ1-4 TRBD1 14 TRBV9 . TGTGCCAGCAGCGTAGGACAGGGATCTGAAAAACTGTTTTTT CASSVGQGSEKLFF
TRBJ2-1 TRBD2 16 TRBV15 . TGTGCCACCAGCCCCCAGCGCGGGGGGGCCTGGAATGAGCAGTTCTTC CATSPQRGGAWNEQFF
TRBJ2-7 . 13 TRBV5-6 . TGTGCCAGCAGCTTGGAGTTTGGGTCCGAGCAGTACTTC CASSLEFGSEQYF
TRBJ1-1 . 14 TRBV6-1 . TGTGCCAGCAAACGGGACACCCGAGGGGCTGAAGCTTTCTTT CASKRDTRGAEAFF
TRBJ2-3 . 15 TRBV6-6 . TGTGCCAGCAGTTACCAGGGGTTGGGAACAGATACGCAGTATTTT CASSYQGLGTDTQYF
TRBJ2-3 TRBD2 15 TRBV5-1 . TGCGCCAGCAGCTCCCGGGGGGGTGGCACAGATACGCAGTATTTT CASSSRGGGTDTQYF
TRBJ1-2 . 13 TRBV5-4 . TGTGCCAGCAGCCGCACAGGACTCTATGGCTACACCTTC CASSRTGLYGYTF
TRBJ2-7 TRBD1 14 TRBV6-6 . TGTGCCAGCAGAGAGACAGGGGCGCCCTACGAGCAGTACTTC CASRETGAPYEQYF
TRBJ1-2 . 12 TRBV10-2 . TGCGCCAGCAGCCTCAGGCCCTATGGCTACACCTTC CASSLRPYGYTF
TRBJ1-3 . 15 TRBV4-3 few TGCGCCAGCAGCCGCGCCGACAGTTCTGGAAACACCATATATTTT CASSRADSSGNTIYF
TRBJ2-3 TRBD2 15 TRBV5-6 . TGTGCCAGCAGCTTGAGGACTAGCGGCACAGATACGCAGTATTTT CASSLRTSGTDTQYF
TRBJ2-7 TRBD1 15 TRBV7-2 . TGTGCCAGCAGCTTCTATTGGGAACAGGGGGTCGAGCAGTACTTC CASSFYWEQGVEQYF
TRBJ1-5 . 14 TRBV21-1 . TGTGCCAGCAGCAATTTGTCGTTCGGACAGCCCCAGCATTTT CASSNLSFGQPQHF
TRBJ1-2 . 15 TRBV5-1 . TGCGCCAGCAGCTTGGCGGCGGATTCTAACTATGGCTACACCTTC CASSLAADSNYGYTF
TRBJ2-5 . 14 TRBV6-5 . TGTGCCAGCACCCCACTCAGGGGGGGGGAGACCCAGTACTTC CASTPLRGGETQYF
TRBJ2-2 . 13 TRBV6-4 . TGTGCCAGCAGTGCTGGGCGGGCCGGGGAGCTGTTTTTT CASSAGRAGELFF
TRBJ1-1 . 13 TRBV2 . TGTGCCAGCGATTGGTCAACGGGCACTGAAGCTTTCTTT CASDWSTGTEAFF
TRBJ2-3 . 16 TRBV7-9 . TGTGCCAGCAGCGAACCCCCGGGGGCGCGGACAGATACGCAGTATTTT CASSEPPGARTDTQYF
TRBJ1-1 TRBD1 14 TRBV2 . TGTGCCAGCAGTTTCCAGGGGGGGAGCACTGAAGCTTTCTTT CASSFQGGSTEAFF